The 26 T cell receptor beta chains below all came from one sample that was sequenced in a study of blood T cell repertoires in COVID-19. TCRdb's table, derived via immunoSEQ multiplex PCR, lists solely in-frame clones and lacks some. The table records 60,000 to 85,000 clones, approximately 86% of them present only once. Sequences were obtained from peripheral blood. Every receptor here comes from a human donor in a cohort sampled during active COVID-19.

The rearrangement uses TRBV6-6 and TRBJ1-5; D not certain. Germline-derived CDR1 and CDR2 are MNHNY and SVGAGI (reference sequence). There are 15 residues in the CDR3. The V gene lost 6 bases and the J gene lost 3 bases, with 15 bases spanning the gap. The CDR3 here is CASSFRTGDNQPQHF. Written as DNA, the CDR3 is TGTGCCAGCAGCTTTCGGACTGGGGACAATCAGCCCCAGCATTTT.

The chain recombines TRBV24-1 with TRBJ1-5; D remains ambiguous. Germline V gene data show CDR1 as KGHDR and CDR2 as SFDVKD. CDR3 length equals 14 residues. V lost 5 bases to trimming and J lost 0 bases, with 7 bases between them. Here the CDR3 DNA reads TGTGCCACCAGTGGAGTTTATAGCAATCAGCCCCAGCATTTT. Its translation: CATSGVYSNQPQHF.

This chain connects TRBV28 to TRBJ1-2; perhaps TRBD1 as D (5 bases). The CDR3 is 12 residues long. Germline V gene sequence: CDR1 MDHEN, CDR2 SYDVKM. The V end was cut by 6 bases, the J end by 4 bases, with 9 bases between. CDR3 region: CASRQQVYGYTF. CDR3 in DNA: TGTGCCAGCAGGCAACAGGTCTATGGCTACACCTTC.

This clone was detected only a few times. The CDR3, as DNA: TGCGCCAGCAGCCGCCACCGGGACAGTCAAGAGACCCAGTACTTC. It codes for CASSRHRDSQETQYF. The chain recombines TRBV4-3 with TRBJ2-5; 7 positions match TRBD1. Germline V lookup: CDR1 LGHNA, CDR2 YSLEER. This CDR3 has 15 residues. Unmatched junction bases numbered 7, after V lost 4 bases and J lost 2 bases.

The chain recombines TRBV30 with TRBJ1-6; 7 bases are shared with TRBD1. The CDR3 is 16 residues long. V trimming: 1 base; J trimming: 13 bases; junction bases outside the gene matches: 16. Germline V gene data show CDR1 as GTSNPN and CDR2 as SVGIG (reference sequence). For the CDR3, the DNA is TGTGCCTGGAGTGACGAACGCCTCGTACAGGGGAGCCCCCTCCACTTT. Its translation is CAWSDERLVQGSPLHF.

The DNA of the CDR3 is TGTGCCACCAGTGACATACAGGGGGCAGGCACAGATACGCAGTATTTT. It codes for CATSDIQGAGTDTQYF. The chain has TRBV24-1 and TRBJ2-3, with TRBD1 matching over 9 bases. The V gene end was trimmed by 4 bases and the J gene end by 1 base; junction bases not matched to a gene: 5. Germline loops: CDR1 KGHDR, CDR2 SFDVKD. This CDR3 region has 16 residues.

This clone was seen a single time. In DNA form, the CDR3 reads TGTGCCACCAGCAGAGGAGACAGGGTCACTGGAAACACCATATATTTT. Amino acids: CATSRGDRVTGNTIYF. This rearrangement joins TRBV15 to TRBJ1-3; 7 nucleotides agree with TRBD1. From germline, CDR1 is LNHNV and CDR2 YYDKDF (reference sequence). V was clipped by 1 base and J by 2 bases; unmatched bases: 5. The CDR3 sequence is 16 residues long.

The rearrangement links TRBV19 to TRBJ2-2; 9 nucleotides agree with TRBD2. Germline loops: CDR1 LNHDA, CDR2 SQIVND (reference sequence). J was trimmed by 7 bases and V by 5 bases; bases with no gene match: 5. The CDR3 consists of 14 residues. The CDR3 sequence: CASSPGTSHGELFF. CDR3 nucleotide sequence: TGTGCCAGTAGTCCCGGGACTAGCCACGGGGAGCTGTTTTTT.

In nucleotides, the CDR3 is TGTGCCAGCAGTCCAAGCCAAAATTCACCCCTCCACTTT. This encodes CASSPSQNSPLHF. The V gene is TRBV6-2 or TRBV6-3, the J gene TRBJ1-6; D not certain. Trimming took off 5 bases at V and 7 bases at J, with 9 bases between the two ends. The germline V gene has CDR1 MNHEY and CDR2 SVGEGT. CDR3 length equals 13 residues.

The chain employs TRBV29-1 and TRBJ2-3, with TRBD2 matching 7 bases. Germline V gene lookup returns CDR1 SQVTM and CDR2 ANQGSEA. The CDR3 is 15 amino acids. J was trimmed by 4 bases and V by 3 bases; bases with no gene match: 10. This CDR3 is CSVDGGRAVADTQYF. The CDR3 coding sequence is TGCAGCGTTGATGGGGGGAGGGCGGTCGCAGATACGCAGTATTTT.

V and J are TRBV5-5 and TRBJ1-1, with 7 bases identical to TRBD1. Losses at the gene ends were 2 bases for V and 11 bases for J; bases not matched to a gene: 9. The CDR3 has 13 residues. From germline, CDR1 is SGHKS and CDR2 YYEKEE (reference sequence). In DNA form, the CDR3 reads TGTGCCAGCAGCTTTGCCGGGACAGCTGGGGCTTTCTTT. Protein: CASSFAGTAGAFF.

V gene TRBV30 combines with J gene TRBJ1-1; D may be TRBD1 (6 bases). Germline-derived CDR1 and CDR2 are GTSNPN and SVGIG (reference sequence). Trimming shortened V by 4 bases and J by 3 bases, and 15 bases separated the two germline ends. The CDR3 is 14 amino acids. The CDR3 DNA sequence: TGTGCCTGGATAAAGGTTGGACAGTACACTGAAGCTTTCTTT. This gives the protein CAWIKVGQYTEAFF.

The V gene is TRBV7-3, the J gene TRBJ2-1; TRBD2 matches at 9 bases. The CDR3 totals 14 residues. V trimming: 5 bases; J trimming: 5 bases; junction bases outside the gene matches: 4. Germline V CDR1 and CDR2: SGHTA, FQGTGA. In DNA form, the CDR3 reads TGTGCCAGCAGCGTAGCGGGAGTTGACAATGAGCAGTTCTTC. It yields the protein CASSVAGVDNEQFF.

This chain uses TRBV6-6 with TRBJ1-1; D ambiguous. V lost 2 bases, J lost 5 bases, and 6 bases lay in between. The V gene's germline CDR1 is MNHNY and CDR2 SVGAGI (reference sequence). This CDR3 spans 12 amino acids. The CDR3: CASSYIRTEAFF. CDR3 DNA sequence: TGTGCCAGCAGTTACATCCGGACTGAAGCTTTCTTT.

The rearrangement joins TRBV13 to TRBJ2-7; D is unresolved. V was clipped by 5 bases and J by 5 bases, with 16 bases between them. The V gene's germline CDR1 is PRHDT and CDR2 FYEKMQ (reference sequence). The length of the CDR3 is 14 residues. CDR3 residues: CASSSLERDDEQYF. The CDR3 DNA follows: TGTGCCAGCAGCAGCCTTGAGCGAGACGACGAGCAGTACTTC.

V and J are TRBV19 and TRBJ2-3; D may be TRBD1 (6 bases). The CDR3 sequence is 14 residues long. The V end was cut by 2 bases, the J end by 2 bases, with 8 bases between. Per the germline V gene, CDR1 is LNHDA and CDR2 is SQIVND (reference sequence). CDR3 protein: CASSIRTDTDTQYF. CDR3 bases: TGTGCCAGTAGTATAAGGACAGACACAGATACGCAGTATTTT.

The genes are TRBV27 and TRBJ2-3; 7 bases agree with TRBD2. Trimming removed 5 bases from V and 2 bases from J; junction bases left unmatched: 10. This CDR3 is 16 amino acids long. Looked up from germline, CDR1 is MNHEY and CDR2 is SMNVEV (reference sequence). The CDR3 region is CASSGGAGLFTDTQYF. The CDR3 DNA is TGTGCCAGCAGTGGGGGAGCGGGACTTTTCACAGATACGCAGTATTTT.

This sequence joins TRBV4-1 and TRBJ2-2; the match to TRBD2 covers 10 bases. Germline V lookup: CDR1 MGHRA, CDR2 YSYEKL. Trimming took 6 bases from V and 1 from J; bases not matched to a gene: 2. CDR3 length equals 15 residues. The DNA for the CDR3 is TGCGCCAGCAGTCGGACTAGCGGGAACACCGGGGAGCTGTTTTTT. This encodes CASSRTSGNTGELFF.

V gene TRBV3-1 (or the pseudogene TRBV3-2) combines with J gene TRBJ1-2; the D is unclear. Germline CDR1 and CDR2: LGHDT and YNNKEL (reference sequence). CDR3 length: 13 amino acids. The V end lost 1 base, the J end lost 4 bases, and 7 bases lay between the germline ends. The CDR3 region has the DNA TGTGCCAGCAGCCAAGCGGCAGGCTATGGCTACACCTTC. Protein sequence: CASSQAAGYGYTF.

This clone is classed as medium-sized. This chain links TRBV4-2 with TRBJ1-2; maybe TRBD1 (5 bases). With 0 bases removed from V and 7 bases from J, the gap between germline ends came to 9 bases. The CDR3 spans 13 residues. The germline V gene has CDR1 LGHNA and CDR2 YNFKEQ. The DNA for the CDR3 is TGTGCCAGCAGCCAAGAGGGGAGGGGTGGCTACACCTTC. It translates to CASSQEGRGGYTF.

The chain couples TRBV3-1 (or the pseudogene TRBV3-2) to TRBJ2-7, with 8 bases fitting TRBD1. V lost 0 bases to trimming and J lost 5 bases; unmatched junction nucleotides: 6. CDR1 and CDR2 from the germline V gene are LGHDT and YNNKEL (reference sequence). The CDR3 runs to 15 residues. The CDR3 sequence: CASSQDFTGGHEQYF. The CDR3 DNA follows: TGTGCCAGCAGCCAAGATTTCACAGGGGGTCACGAGCAGTACTTC.

V and J are TRBV11-2 and TRBJ2-3; 16 bases line up with TRBD2. CDR1 and CDR2 from the germline V gene are SGHAT and FQNNGV. CDR3 length equals 18 residues. The ends lost 4 bases at V and 6 bases at J; junction bases unmatched: 10. For the CDR3, the DNA is TGTGCCAGCAGCTCCGGGACTAGCGGGAGGGCTTCGGCGGATACGCAGTATTTT. Residues: CASSSGTSGRASADTQYF.

The DNA of the CDR3 is TGCGCCAGCAGCCAGGCGCATGACTCTAACTATGGCTACACCTTC. Amino acids: CASSQAHDSNYGYTF. The rearrangement joins TRBV4-1 to TRBJ1-2, with D uncertain. Trimming left V 3 bases short and J 0 bases short, with 11 bases between. The CDR3 consists of 15 residues. Germline assignment: CDR1 MGHRA and CDR2 YSYEKL.

A note on this clone: The sample carries other DNA sequences with the same CDR3. The chain carries TRBV5-1 and TRBJ2-5; 9 bases match TRBD2. V gave up 0 bases and J gave up 2 bases; unmatched junction bases: 2. The CDR3 extends over 15 amino acids. Germline CDR1 reads SGHRS; CDR2 reads YFSETQ. The CDR3 nucleotides read TGCGCCAGCAGCTTGGTCCTAGCGGGGCAAGAGACCCAGTACTTC. This encodes CASSLVLAGQETQYF.

The chain has TRBV4-1 and TRBJ2-7, with D unclear. This CDR3 comprises 14 residues. V was shortened by 1 base and J by 1 base, with 8 bases between the two germline ends. The germline V gene has CDR1 MGHRA and CDR2 YSYEKL. The CDR3 DNA sequence: TGCGCCAGCAGCCAAGGATACTTGTCCTACGAGCAGTACTTC. Protein sequence: CASSQGYLSYEQYF.

The chain employs TRBV5-1 and TRBJ2-7; 10 bases agree with TRBD1. The CDR3 consists of 15 residues. V shed 4 bases and J 0 bases; nucleotides not matched to a gene: 4. Germline V lookup: CDR1 SGHRS, CDR2 YFSETQ. The CDR3 here is CASSPRTGGSYEQYF. The DNA of the CDR3 is TGCGCCAGCAGCCCCAGGACAGGGGGCTCCTACGAGCAGTACTTC.